This T cell receptor (beta chain) was obtained from a study of T cells in Graves' hyperthyroidism and ophthalmopathy. Per the germline V gene, CDR1 is LGHDT and CDR2 is YNNKEL (reference sequence). The CDR3 covers 15 residues. V lost 1 base, J lost 0 bases, and 9 bases lay in between. Amplification of TCR beta CDR3 regions was performed using RNA transcripts as template. First-round RT-PCR with HTBI primers amplified the TCR CDR3 region. Via MiXCR, TCRdb re-called the multiplex PCR reads, giving one row per CDR3 protein. The table has 350,000 or so distinct CDR3 sequences, 20% to 25% seen once. This clonotype was seen more than once but under ten times. Together with thyroid ultrasound, orbital computed tomography, serum thyroxine and TRAb, clinical symptoms were used for diagnoses.

The receptor comes from a woman aged 50 to 60 with Graves' hyperthyroidism. The specimen was blood. This chain links TRBV3-1 with TRBJ1-2; weak D call: TRBD1 (6 bases). The CDR3 is CASSQGTASNYGYTF. The CDR3 region has the DNA TGTGCCAGCAGCCAAGGGACAGCTTCTAACTATGGCTACACCTTC.